Given below is one TCR beta chain in context. Its antigen is as yet unknown. This entry is derived from a study of T cell responses to AZD1222 COVID-19 vaccine. Trimming took 2 bases from V and 3 from J; bases not matched to a gene: 2. Per germline, CDR1 MGHRA and CDR2 YSYEKL. The CDR3 is 14 amino acids. TCRdb keeps only in-frame clones here, not all; method: immunoSEQ multiplex PCR. Of 130,000 to 150,000 clones detected, approximately 89% appear once; the ten largest clones hold roughly 1.5%. Whole-study findings and limits: Of the AZD1222 recipients, only 5 or 6 were seropositive at baseline.

The chain uses TRBV4-1 and TRBJ1-2; 8 bases are shared with TRBD1. The sample was peripheral blood, taken 28 days after the second AZD1222 dose. This receptor was identified in an adult who received the AZD1222 COVID-19 vaccine. The CDR3 region has the DNA TGCGCCAGCAGCCAACAACAGGGGGACTATGGCTACACCTTC. Its translation is CASSQQQGDYGYTF.